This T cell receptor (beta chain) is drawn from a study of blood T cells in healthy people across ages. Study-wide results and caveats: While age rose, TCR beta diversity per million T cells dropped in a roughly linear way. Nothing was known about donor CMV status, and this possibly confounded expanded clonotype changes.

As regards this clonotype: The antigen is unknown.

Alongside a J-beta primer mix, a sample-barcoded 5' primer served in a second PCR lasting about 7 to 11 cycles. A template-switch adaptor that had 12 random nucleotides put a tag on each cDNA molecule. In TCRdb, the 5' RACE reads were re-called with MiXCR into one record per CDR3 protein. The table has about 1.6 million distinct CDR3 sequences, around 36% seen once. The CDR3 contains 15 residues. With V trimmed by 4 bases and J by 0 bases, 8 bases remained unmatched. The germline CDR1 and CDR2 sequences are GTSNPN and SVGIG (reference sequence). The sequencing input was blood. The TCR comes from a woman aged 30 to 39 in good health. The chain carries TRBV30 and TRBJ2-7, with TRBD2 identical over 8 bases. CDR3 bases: TGTGCCTGGACAAGAGCGGGAGTGAGCTCCTACGAGCAGTACTTC. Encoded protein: CAWTRAGVSSYEQYF.